Listed below are T cell receptor beta chains from one sample, sequenced in a study of T-cell reconstitution after alpha-beta-depleted transplantation in children. In TCRdb, the PCR reads were re-called with MiXCR into one record per CDR3 protein. This sample has around 800,000 distinct CDR3 sequences, with about 16% found just once. This material consisted of PBMCs, mostly from graft donor cells, taken 360 days after TCRalphabeta/CD19-depleted stem cell transplant. These receptors all come from a male patient younger than 18 who had a stem cell transplant for acute lymphoblastic leukemia, so the T cells may come from the graft donor. Each CDR3 is given with its conserved first and last residue. A D gene is named only where the DNA matches it firmly. Rows give clone size only sometimes, using once, few, many, or a class for an expanded clone.

j_call d_call v_call clone_size cdr3_aa cdr3_nt
TRBJ2-3 NA TRBV12-3/TRBV12-4 NA CASSFSGSDTQYF TGTGCCAGCAGTTTCAGTGGCTCAGATACGCAGTATTTT
TRBJ2-1 NA TRBV5-1 NA CASSLMGLGAGARDEQFF TGCGCCAGCAGCTTAATGGGCCTGGGCGCAGGTGCGAGAGATGAGCAGTTCTTC
TRBJ1-2 TRBD1 TRBV12-3/TRBV12-4 few CASSFRGRNYGYTF TGTGCCAGCAGTTTCAGGGGGAGGAACTATGGCTACACCTTC
TRBJ2-1 TRBD2 TRBV6-1 few CASSPRLADEQFF TGTGCCAGCAGCCCCAGACTAGCGGATGAGCAGTTCTTC
TRBJ1-1 NA TRBV9 NA CASSVVSSSSTEAFF TGTGCCAGCAGCGTAGTGAGCTCCAGTTCGACCGAAGCTTTCTTT
TRBJ2-5 NA TRBV19 NA CGTTRGTEETQYF TGTGGCACCACGAGAGGTACCGAAGAGACCCAGTACTTC
TRBJ1-5 NA TRBV5-5 NA CASSFGPGDQPQHF TGTGCCAGCAGCTTTGGGCCGGGAGATCAGCCCCAGCATTTT
TRBJ2-7 TRBD2 TRBV16 NA CASSQFNAARASGTAEQYF TGTGCCAGCAGCCAATTTAATGCGGCAAGGGCTAGCGGGACGGCCGAGCAGTACTTC
TRBJ2-7 TRBD2 TRBV7-6 few CASSLVSGRAIYEQYF TGTGCCAGCAGCTTAGTTAGCGGGAGGGCCATCTACGAGCAGTACTTC
TRBJ2-7 NA TRBV7-9 NA CASSLVQRYSSYEQYF TGTGCCAGCAGCTTAGTCCAGCGTTACAGCTCCTACGAGCAGTACTTC
TRBJ2-7 TRBD2 TRBV5-6 NA CASSLGGLAGAGEQYF TGTGCCAGCAGCTTGGGGGGACTAGCGGGAGCCGGCGAGCAGTACTTC
TRBJ1-1 NA TRBV29-1 few CSVGPPKSPEAFF TGCAGCGTTGGACCGCCTAAGAGCCCTGAAGCTTTCTTT
TRBJ2-7 TRBD2 TRBV4-1 NA CASSQVEAGARHEQYF TGCGCCAGCAGCCAAGTTGAGGCGGGAGCGCGGCACGAGCAGTACTTC
TRBJ2-5 NA TRBV29-1 many CSVGASGTQYF TGCAGCGTCGGGGCGTCAGGGACCCAGTACTTC
TRBJ2-1 NA TRBV7-8 NA CASSLAQLDNEQFF TGTGCCAGCAGCTTAGCCCAGCTGGATAATGAGCAGTTCTTC
TRBJ1-4 NA TRBV7-8 NA CASSLTVEKLFF TGTGCCAGCAGCTTGACAGTTGAAAAACTGTTTTTT
TRBJ2-3 NA TRBV2 many CASSIADTQYF TGTGCCAGCAGTATCGCAGATACGCAGTATTTT
TRBJ2-4 NA TRBV5-1 NA CASSLEAGAAKNIQYF TGCGCCAGCAGCTTGGAGGCTGGGGCGGCCAAAAACATTCAGTACTTC
TRBJ2-1 NA TRBV3-1 few CASSQIGGGHGREQFF TGTGCCAGCAGCCAAATCGGCGGAGGCCACGGGCGTGAGCAGTTCTTC
TRBJ2-3 TRBD2 TRBV7-2 NA CASKLAGTDTQYF TGTGCCAGCAAGCTAGCGGGCACAGATACGCAGTATTTT
TRBJ2-3 TRBD2 TRBV3-1 NA CASSQDSGGTDTQYF TGTGCCAGCAGCCAAGATAGCGGGGGCACAGATACGCAGTATTTT
TRBJ2-7 NA TRBV12-3/TRBV12-4 many CASSPDPAFYEQYF TGTGCCAGCAGCCCGGACCCTGCATTCTACGAGCAGTACTTC
TRBJ2-2 NA TRBV4-1 few CASRPRGLANTGELFF TGCGCCAGCAGGCCCAGGGGCCTCGCGAACACCGGGGAGCTGTTTTTT
TRBJ2-2 NA TRBV7-6 few CASSLGLRSTGELFF TGTGCCAGCAGCTTAGGGCTACGGAGCACCGGGGAGCTGTTTTTT
TRBJ1-2 TRBD1 TRBV10-3 few CAISQTGGDGYTF TGTGCCATCAGCCAGACAGGGGGCGATGGCTACACCTTC
TRBJ2-5 NA TRBV6-2/TRBV6-3 NA CASSYGPRQETQYF TGTGCCAGCAGTTACGGTCCTCGCCAAGAGACCCAGTACTTC
TRBJ2-1 NA TRBV4-1 few CASSLRREITTSSYNEQFF TGCGCCAGCAGCCTGCGACGGGAGATTACCACCAGCTCCTACAATGAGCAGTTCTTC
TRBJ2-7 NA TRBV2 NA CALRRYGSSYEQYF TGTGCCCTCCGGAGATATGGGTCCTCCTACGAGCAGTACTTC
TRBJ1-2 TRBD1 TRBV3-1 NA CASSQPGGYYGYTF TGTGCCAGCAGCCAACCAGGGGGGTACTATGGCTACACCTTC
TRBJ2-7 TRBD2 TRBV12-3/TRBV12-4 NA CASSLGLAGGYPYEQYF TGTGCCAGCAGTTTAGGCCTAGCGGGAGGCTATCCCTACGAGCAGTACTTC
TRBJ2-7 NA TRBV5-1 few CASTLGPGGVNSYEQYF TGCGCCAGCACCCTAGGGCCTGGGGGAGTTAATTCCTACGAGCAGTACTTC